This T cell receptor (beta chain) came from a study of T cells in Graves' hyperthyroidism and ophthalmopathy. Uncontrolled infection, other autoimmune disease, pregnancy or lactation barred patients from enrollment. Diagnoses rested on clinical symptoms, serum thyroxine and TRAb, thyroid ultrasound and orbital computed tomography. This clonotype was counted only a few times. Template material for amplifying TCR beta CDR3 regions consisted of RNA transcripts. The HTBI primer set served for first-round RT-PCR of the TCR CDR3. TCRdb used MiXCR to reprocess the multiplex PCR reads, holding one entry per CDR3 protein. This sample has 340,000 or so distinct CDR3 sequences, with over 15% found just once. CDR1 SEHNR and CDR2 FQNEAQ come from the germline V gene (reference sequence). CDR3 length equals 12 residues. Trimming cost V 1 base and J 7 bases, with 5 bases left between them.

This receptor was obtained from a woman aged 45 to 65 with Graves' hyperthyroidism. The rearrangement links TRBV7-9 to TRBJ1-5; D not certain. The sample taken for sequencing was blood. The chain's CDR3 is CASSLDMQPQHF. CDR3 nucleotides: TGTGCCAGCAGCTTAGATATGCAGCCCCAGCATTTT.